These 5 T cell receptor beta chains originate from one sample sequenced in a study of cytomegalovirus exposure and HLA in healthy donors. The primer mix had 60 Vbeta and 13 Jbeta primers. Measured with immunoSEQ multiplex PCR; TCRdb has only the in-frame clones, and not every one. The data show 75,000 to 100,000 clones, about four fifths seen once. Material: PBMCs. The source of these receptors is a man aged 35-49 years in good health and CMV-seropositive.

Here the CDR3 reads CASRMGLAGGRDTQYF. DNA of the CDR3: TGTGCCAGTAGAATGGGACTAGCGGGGGGCCGAGATACGCAGTATTTT. The chain employs TRBV19 and TRBJ2-3; 15 positions match TRBD2. The CDR3 covers 16 residues. The germline V gene has CDR1 LNHDA and CDR2 SQIVND (reference sequence). With 6 bases clipped from V and 5 bases from J, the junction kept 6 bases outside the gene matches.

The CDR3 DNA reads as TGCAGCGTTGCCCCGGCAGGGACTGGTTTCAATCAGCCCCAGCATTTT. This gives the protein CSVAPAGTGFNQPQHF. The chain carries TRBV29-1 and TRBJ1-5; maybe TRBD1 (5 bases). The V and J ends lost 4 bases and 3 bases respectively, with 19 bases between them. The CDR3 sequence is 16 residues long. Germline V CDR1 and CDR2: SQVTM, ANQGSEA.

This chain links TRBV6-6 with TRBJ2-6, with a tentative D call TRBD1 (5 bases). This CDR3 region has 16 residues. CDR1 MNHNY and CDR2 SVGAGI come from the germline V gene (reference sequence). Trimming shortened V by 5 bases and J by 2 bases, and 13 bases separated the two germline ends. The CDR3 DNA follows: TGTGCCAGCAGTCGTTCCAGGGCCCCTGGGGCCAACGTCCTGACTTTC. It specifies CASSRSRAPGANVLTF.

The rearrangement links TRBV5-1 to TRBJ1-1; 9 bases align to TRBD1. Germline loops: CDR1 SGHRS, CDR2 YFSETQ. V shed 4 bases, J shed 11 bases, and the junction held 15 bases outside the gene matches. This CDR3 is 15 amino acids long. CDR3 sequence: CASSPAIQTGGAAFF. As DNA, the CDR3 is TGCGCCAGCAGCCCTGCGATCCAAACAGGGGGCGCCGCTTTCTTT.

This clone was picked up one time. The chain recombines TRBV7-8 with TRBJ1-1; TRBD1 matches at 8 bases. The V segment lost 4 bases and the J segment 4 bases; nucleotides outside the gene matches: 8. The germline V gene encodes CDR1 SGHVS and CDR2 FQNEAQ. This CDR3 contains 15 residues. The CDR3 sequence: CASSSSTGVGTEAFF. CDR3 coding DNA: TGTGCCAGCAGCTCCTCGACAGGGGTAGGCACTGAAGCTTTCTTT.